A single sample is the source of the 6 T cell receptor beta chains below, sequenced in a study of cytomegalovirus exposure and HLA in healthy donors. Using immunoSEQ multiplex PCR, the repertoire was profiled, and TCRdb retains in-frame clones only, with some absent. The sample includes about 150,000 clones, roughly nine tenths of them seen just once. The source material was PBMCs. All receptors come from a woman younger than 30 in good health and CMV-seropositive.

This chain joins TRBV30 and TRBJ2-1, with TRBD2 identical over 8 bases. The germline CDR1 and CDR2 sequences are GTSNPN and SVGIG (reference sequence). V shed 3 bases, J shed 8 bases, and the junction held 6 bases outside the gene matches. The CDR3 consists of 13 residues. CDR3 sequence reads: CAWRDGRGYEQFF. Written as DNA, the CDR3 is TGTGCCTGGAGGGACGGGAGGGGTTATGAGCAGTTCTTC.

Here the CDR3 reads CASSPGTGGTDTQYF. The CDR3 DNA reads as TGTGCCAGCAGCCCCGGGACAGGGGGTACGGATACGCAGTATTTT. The chain uses TRBV9 and TRBJ2-3; 11 positions match TRBD1. Germline V CDR1 and CDR2: SGDLS, YYNGEE. The CDR3 is made up of 15 amino acids. The V and J ends lost 4 bases and 6 bases, in that order; junction bases with no gene match: 7.

V and J are TRBV19 and TRBJ2-2; D is unresolved. CDR1 and CDR2 (germline): LNHDA, SQIVND (reference sequence). With 7 bases removed from V and 7 bases from J, the gap between germline ends came to 16 bases. The CDR3 has 14 amino acids. The CDR3 DNA follows: TGTGCCAGTAACCACCCCCCACTCCACGGGGAGCTGTTTTTT. It yields the protein CASNHPPLHGELFF. Based on the CDR3 plus reference TRBV19 and TRBJ2-2, the full variable domain is DGGITQSPKYLFRKEGQNVTLSCEQNLNHDAMYWYRQDPGQGLRLIYYSQIVNDFQKGDIAEGYSVSREKKESFPLTVTSAQKNPTAFYLCASNHPPLHGELFFGEGSRLTVL.

This chain joins TRBV11-3 and TRBJ2-7; perhaps TRBD1 as D (5 bases). The CDR3 loop spans 14 amino acids. V lost 3 bases to trimming and J lost 4 bases, with 13 bases between them. Germline V gene data show CDR1 as SGHNT and CDR2 as YENEEA. CDR3 nucleotides: TGTGCCAGCAGCTTGACAGCCCTGGGGTACGAGCAGTACTTC. Amino acids: CASSLTALGYEQYF.

The V and J genes are TRBV6-5 and TRBJ2-5; D is perhaps TRBD2 (5 bases). The CDR3 has 15 amino acids. Germline-derived CDR1 and CDR2 are MNHEY and SVGAGI. V lost 2 bases to trimming and J lost 5 bases, with 15 bases between them. In nucleotides, the CDR3 is TGTGCCAGCAGTTACATGCATCTTGGGGAGGAGACCCAGTACTTC. Its translation: CASSYMHLGEETQYF.

This clone was detected once. J is TRBJ1-1 and V is TRBV6-5; unclear D gene. Trimming removed 5 bases at V and 4 bases at J, with 14 bases between. Germline CDR1 reads MNHEY; CDR2 reads SVGAGI. The length of the CDR3 is 14 residues. This CDR3 reads CASSPLGVLTEAFF. The DNA for the CDR3 is TGTGCCAGCAGTCCCCTCGGGGTCCTCACTGAAGCTTTCTTT.